The source of this T cell receptor (beta chain) is a study of PD-L1 blockade in urothelial cancer. Study overall: About 90% of the roughly 30 patients comprised males who had bladder-origin urothelial cancer. The median number of T cells present in blood samples was around 150,000.

Synthetic spike-ins, TCR analog templates, were added into each PCR. Using immunoSEQ multiplex PCR, the repertoire was profiled, and TCRdb retains in-frame clones only, with some absent. The sample holds some 40,000 clones, more than 70% seen once. A single count supports this clone. Time point denoted: pretreatment peripheral blood. Germline loops: CDR1 SQVTM, CDR2 ANQGSEA. The J segment lost 8 bases and the V segment lost 4 bases, leaving 10 bases of the junction unmatched. The CDR3 runs to 13 residues. The rearrangement joins TRBV29-1 to TRBJ1-2; 7 bases align to TRBD1. This TCR was sampled from a donor aged 40 or older with urothelial cancer. Sequencing was performed on PBMCs, taken around atezolizumab (anti-PD-L1) treatment. CDR3 protein: CSVGRGLSGGYTF. Written as DNA, the CDR3 is TGCAGCGTTGGTAGGGGGCTTTCTGGGGGCTACACCTTC.